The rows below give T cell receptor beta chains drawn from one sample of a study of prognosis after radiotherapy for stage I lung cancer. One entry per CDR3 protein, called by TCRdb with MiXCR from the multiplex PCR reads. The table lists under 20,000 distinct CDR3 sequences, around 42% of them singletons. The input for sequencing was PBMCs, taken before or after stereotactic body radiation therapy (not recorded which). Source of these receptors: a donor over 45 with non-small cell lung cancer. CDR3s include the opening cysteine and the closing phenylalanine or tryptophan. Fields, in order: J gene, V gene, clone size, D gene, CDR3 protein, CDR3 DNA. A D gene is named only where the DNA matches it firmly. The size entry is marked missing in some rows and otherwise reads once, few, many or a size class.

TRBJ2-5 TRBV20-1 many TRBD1 CSAREIRTGQETQYF TGCAGTGCTAGAGAAATCCGGACAGGGCAAGAGACCCAGTACTTC
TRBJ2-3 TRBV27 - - CASSSGGPASRTDTQYF TGTGCCAGCAGTAGCGGAGGGCCGGCCTCTAGAACAGATACGCAGTATTTT
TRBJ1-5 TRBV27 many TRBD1 CASSFDRDQPQHF TGTGCCAGCAGTTTCGACAGGGATCAGCCCCAGCATTTT
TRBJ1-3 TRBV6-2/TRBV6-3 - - CASTVSRWRVGNAIYF TGTGCCAGCACTGTGAGCAGGTGGCGAGTTGGAAACGCCATATATTTT
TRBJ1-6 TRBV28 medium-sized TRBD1 CASTRQGASYNSPLHF TGTGCCAGCACAAGGCAGGGGGCCTCCTATAATTCACCCCTCCACTTT
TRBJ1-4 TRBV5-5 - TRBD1 CASIQGAANEKLFF TGTGCCAGCATACAGGGGGCGGCTAATGAAAAACTGTTTTTT
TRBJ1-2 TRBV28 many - CASSLQENGYTF TGTGCCAGCAGCTTACAGGAGAATGGCTACACCTTC
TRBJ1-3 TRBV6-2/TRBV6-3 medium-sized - CASIGSGNTIYF TGTGCCAGCATCGGGTCTGGAAACACCATATATTTT
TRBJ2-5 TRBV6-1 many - CASSPTGVGQYF TGTGCCAGCAGTCCCACCGGGGTAGGCCAGTACTTC
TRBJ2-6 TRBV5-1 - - CASSWGIRSGANVLTF TGCGCCAGCAGCTGGGGTATACGCTCTGGAGCCAACGTCCTGACTTTC
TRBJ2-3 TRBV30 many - CAWSTGDTQYF TGTGCCTGGAGTACGGGAGATACGCAGTATTTT
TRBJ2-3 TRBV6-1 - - CASMKIPGSGSTDTQYF TGTGCCAGCATGAAGATCCCGGGGAGCGGTTCCACAGATACGCAGTATTTT
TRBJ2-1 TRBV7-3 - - CASSITRALTNEQFF TGTGCCAGCAGCATAACTAGAGCGCTGACTAATGAGCAGTTCTTC
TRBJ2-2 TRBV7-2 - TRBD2 CASSPRENGELFF TGTGCCAGCAGCCCGCGGGAGAACGGGGAGCTGTTTTTT
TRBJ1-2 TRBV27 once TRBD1 CASSRDRGYSGYTF TGTGCCAGCAGTAGGGACAGGGGATACAGTGGCTACACCTTC
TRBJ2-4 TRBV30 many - CAWSVRPGGLNIQYF TGTGCCTGGAGTGTACGTCCGGGGGGCTTAAACATTCAGTACTTC
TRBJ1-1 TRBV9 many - CASSVAPGDTEAFF TGTGCCAGCAGCGTAGCTCCGGGGGACACTGAAGCTTTCTTT
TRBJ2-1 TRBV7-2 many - CASRSGTSSYNEQFF TGTGCCAGCAGATCCGGGACGAGCTCCTACAATGAGCAGTTCTTC
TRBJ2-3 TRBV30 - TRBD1 CAWSRGQGSTDTQYF TGTGCCTGGAGTAGGGGACAGGGCAGCACAGATACGCAGTATTTT
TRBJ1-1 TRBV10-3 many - CAISDRATEAFF TGTGCCATCAGTGACCGTGCCACTGAAGCTTTCTTT
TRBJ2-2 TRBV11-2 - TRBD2 CASSLTGLAGEGGELFF TGTGCCAGCAGCTTGACCGGACTAGCGGGAGAAGGAGGGGAGCTGTTTTTT
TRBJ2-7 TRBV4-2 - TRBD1 CASSQVLATGGREQYF TGTGCCAGCAGCCAAGTGTTGGCGACAGGGGGTCGCGAGCAGTACTTC
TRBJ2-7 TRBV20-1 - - CSVGGGRGRPTYEQYF TGCAGTGTCGGTGGGGGCCGGGGGAGGCCGACCTACGAGCAGTACTTC
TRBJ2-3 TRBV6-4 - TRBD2 CASKLPGLGIDTQYF TGTGCCAGCAAGCTTCCGGGACTAGGGATAGATACGCAGTATTTT
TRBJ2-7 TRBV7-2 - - CASSLVGNEQYF TGTGCCAGCAGCTTAGTGGGGAACGAGCAGTACTTC
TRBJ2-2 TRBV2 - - CASSEQGTGELFF TGTGCCAGCAGTGAGCAGGGGACCGGGGAGCTGTTTTTT